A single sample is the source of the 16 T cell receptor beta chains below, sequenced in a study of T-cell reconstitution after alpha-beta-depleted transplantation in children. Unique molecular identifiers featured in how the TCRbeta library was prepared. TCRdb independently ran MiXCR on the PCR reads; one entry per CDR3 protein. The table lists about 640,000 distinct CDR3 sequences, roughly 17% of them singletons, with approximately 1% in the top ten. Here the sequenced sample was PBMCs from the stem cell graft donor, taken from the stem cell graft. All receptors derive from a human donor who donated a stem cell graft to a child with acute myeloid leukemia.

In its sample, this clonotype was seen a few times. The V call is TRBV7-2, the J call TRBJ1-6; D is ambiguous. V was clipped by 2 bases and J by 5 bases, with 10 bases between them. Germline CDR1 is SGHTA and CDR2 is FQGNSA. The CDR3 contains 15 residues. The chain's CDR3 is CASSLFSGNNSPLHF. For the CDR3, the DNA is TGTGCCAGCAGCTTATTTTCGGGGAATAATTCACCCCTCCACTTT. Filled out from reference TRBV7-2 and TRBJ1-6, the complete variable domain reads GAGVSQSPSNKVTEKGKDVELRCDPISGHTALYWYRQSLGQGLEFLIYFQGNSAPDKSGLPSDRFSAERTGGSVSTLTIQRTQQEDSAVYLCASSLFSGNNSPLHFGNGTRLTVT.

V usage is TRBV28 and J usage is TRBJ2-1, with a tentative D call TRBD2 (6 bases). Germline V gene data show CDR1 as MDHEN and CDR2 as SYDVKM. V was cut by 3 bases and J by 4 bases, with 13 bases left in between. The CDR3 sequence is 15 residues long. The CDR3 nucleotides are TGTGCCAGCAGTTTGAGGGAGGAAAATTACAATGAGCAGTTCTTC. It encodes CASSLREENYNEQFF.

CDR3 nucleotides: TGTGCCAGCAGCTTAGAGACAGGGAGGTTGAATGAGCAGTTCTTC. Protein sequence: CASSLETGRLNEQFF. The chain recombines TRBV7-2 with TRBJ2-1, with D perhaps TRBD1 (7 bases). This CDR3 comprises 15 residues. Germline CDR1 SGHTA, CDR2 FQGNSA. V was clipped by 1 base and J by 7 bases, with 14 bases between them.

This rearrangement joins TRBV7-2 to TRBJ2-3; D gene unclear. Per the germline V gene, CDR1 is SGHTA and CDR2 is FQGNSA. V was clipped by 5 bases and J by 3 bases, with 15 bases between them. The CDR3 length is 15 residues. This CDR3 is CASSTHLTRTDTQYF. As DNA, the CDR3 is TGTGCCAGCAGCACCCACTTGACACGAACAGATACGCAGTATTTT.

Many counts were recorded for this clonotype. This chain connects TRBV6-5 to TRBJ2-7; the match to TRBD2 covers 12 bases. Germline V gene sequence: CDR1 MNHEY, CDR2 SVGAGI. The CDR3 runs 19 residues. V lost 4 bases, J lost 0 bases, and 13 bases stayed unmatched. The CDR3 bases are TGTGCCAGCAGTTTATACGACGGACTAGCGGGGATCAGCTCCTACGAGCAGTACGTC. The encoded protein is CASSLYDGLAGISSYEQYV.

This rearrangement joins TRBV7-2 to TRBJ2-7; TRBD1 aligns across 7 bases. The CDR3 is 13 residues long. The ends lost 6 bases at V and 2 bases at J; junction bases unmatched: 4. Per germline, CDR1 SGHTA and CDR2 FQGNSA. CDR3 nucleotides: TGTGCCAGCAGGGAACAGGGGACCTACGAGCAGTACTTC. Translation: CASREQGTYEQYF.

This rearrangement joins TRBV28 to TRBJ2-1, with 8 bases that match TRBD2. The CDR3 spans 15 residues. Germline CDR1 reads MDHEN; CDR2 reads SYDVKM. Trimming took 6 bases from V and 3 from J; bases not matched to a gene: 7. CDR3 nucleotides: TGTGCCAGCAGCGGGAGGGGATTGTACTACAATGAGCAGTTCTTC. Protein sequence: CASSGRGLYYNEQFF.

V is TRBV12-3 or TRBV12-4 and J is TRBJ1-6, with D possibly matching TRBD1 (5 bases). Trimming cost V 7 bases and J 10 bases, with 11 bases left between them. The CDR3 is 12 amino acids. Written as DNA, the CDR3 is TGTGCCAGCAACCAGGGTAGATCACCCCTCCACTTT. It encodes CASNQGRSPLHF.

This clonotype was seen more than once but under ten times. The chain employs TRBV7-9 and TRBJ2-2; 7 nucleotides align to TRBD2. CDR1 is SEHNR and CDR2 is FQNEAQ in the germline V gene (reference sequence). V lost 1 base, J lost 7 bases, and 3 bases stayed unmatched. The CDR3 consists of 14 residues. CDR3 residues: CASSLEGGIGELFF. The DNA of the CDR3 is TGTGCCAGCAGCTTAGAGGGAGGGATCGGGGAGCTGTTTTTT.

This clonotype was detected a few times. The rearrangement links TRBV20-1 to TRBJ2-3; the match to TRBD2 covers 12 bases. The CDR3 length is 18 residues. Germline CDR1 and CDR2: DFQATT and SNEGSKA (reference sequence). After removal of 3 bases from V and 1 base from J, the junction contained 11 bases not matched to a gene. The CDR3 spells CSARGSSGGAIGTDTQYF. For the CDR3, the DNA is TGCAGTGCTAGGGGTTCTAGCGGGGGGGCAATCGGCACAGATACGCAGTATTTT.

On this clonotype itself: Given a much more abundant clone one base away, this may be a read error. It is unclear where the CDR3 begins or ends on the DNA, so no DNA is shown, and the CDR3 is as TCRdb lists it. Here the CDR3 reads CSVEHQSFGSGNTIYF. The chain uses TRBV29-1 and TRBJ1-3. The CDR3 is 16 amino acids in total, end residues counted. CDR1 and CDR2 (germline): SQVTM, ANQGSEA.

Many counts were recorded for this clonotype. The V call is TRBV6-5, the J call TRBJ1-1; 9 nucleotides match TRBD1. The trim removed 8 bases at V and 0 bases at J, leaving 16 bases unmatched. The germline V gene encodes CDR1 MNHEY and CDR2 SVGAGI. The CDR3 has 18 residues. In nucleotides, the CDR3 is TGTGCCAGCCAGTCGGGACAGGGATATATCTTTTTGAACACTGAAGCTTTCTTT. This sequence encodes CASQSGQGYIFLNTEAFF.

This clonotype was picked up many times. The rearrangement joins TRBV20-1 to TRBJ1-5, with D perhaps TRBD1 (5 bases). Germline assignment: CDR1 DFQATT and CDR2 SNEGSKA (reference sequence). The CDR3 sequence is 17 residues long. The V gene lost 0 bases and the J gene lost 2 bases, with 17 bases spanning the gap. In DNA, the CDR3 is TGCAGTGCTAGAGATGGGGCGGGTCAGGTGCGCAATCAGCCCCAGCATTTT. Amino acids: CSARDGAGQVRNQPQHF.

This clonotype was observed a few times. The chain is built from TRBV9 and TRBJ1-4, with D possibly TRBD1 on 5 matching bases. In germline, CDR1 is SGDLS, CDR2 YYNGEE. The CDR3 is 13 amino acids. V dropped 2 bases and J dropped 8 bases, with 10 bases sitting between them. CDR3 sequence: CASSVGAGEKLFF. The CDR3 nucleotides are TGTGCCAGCAGCGTTGGGGCGGGAGAAAAACTGTTTTTT. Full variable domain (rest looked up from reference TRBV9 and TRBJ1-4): DSGVTQTPKHLITATGQRVTLRCSPRSGDLSVYWYQQSLDQGLQFLIQYYNGEERAKGNILERFSAQQFPDLHSELNLSSLELGDSALYFCASSVGAGEKLFFGSGTQLSVL.

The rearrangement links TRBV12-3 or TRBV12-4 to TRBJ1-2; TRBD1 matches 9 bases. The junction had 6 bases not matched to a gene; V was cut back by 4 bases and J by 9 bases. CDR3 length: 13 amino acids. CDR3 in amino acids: CASSSTGGQSYTF. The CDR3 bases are TGTGCCAGCAGTTCTACAGGGGGCCAGAGCTACACCTTC.

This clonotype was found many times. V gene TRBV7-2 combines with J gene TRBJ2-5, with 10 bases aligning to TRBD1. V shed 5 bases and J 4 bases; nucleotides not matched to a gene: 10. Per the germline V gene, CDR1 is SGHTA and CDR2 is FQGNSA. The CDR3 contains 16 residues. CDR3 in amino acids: CASSPGQGVIPETQYF. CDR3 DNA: TGTGCCAGCAGCCCAGGACAGGGGGTGATCCCAGAGACCCAGTACTTC.